The 5 T cell receptor beta chains in this list originate from one sample, sequenced in a study of Ad26.COV2.S vaccination and SARS-CoV-2 variants. The data were produced by immunoSEQ multiplex PCR, yet TCRdb's version contains in-frame clones alone and is incomplete. The data hold approximately 460,000 clones, with 80% to 90% observed a single time. As to treatment: about 20 received Ad26.COV2.S at low or high dose, single or two shots; about five received placebo; per-sample allocation not given. Specimens were obtained on day 63 following the first vaccine or placebo injection. This sample comprised peripheral blood, obtained in a trial of Ad26.COV2.S vaccine versus placebo. The receptor set was obtained from a person aged 18-60 years who received the Ad26.COV2.S COVID-19 vaccine or a placebo.

This chain links TRBV11-1 with TRBJ2-1; 7 nucleotides align to TRBD2. Germline V gene lookup returns CDR1 SGHAT and CDR2 FQDESV (reference sequence). The V and J ends lost 5 bases and 1 base, in that order; junction bases with no gene match: 8. The CDR3 is 16 residues long. The CDR3 DNA is TGTGCCAGCAGCCTCCTCGGCGGGGGATCCTACAATGAGCAGTTCTTC. Its protein is CASSLLGGGSYNEQFF.

This chain joins TRBV18 and TRBJ2-1; TRBD2 matches at 10 bases. The CDR3 consists of 14 residues. Unmatched junction bases numbered 7, after V lost 8 bases and J lost 6 bases. Germline CDR1 reads KGHSH; CDR2 reads LQKENI. The CDR3 loop reads CASTPSGRGNEQFF. The CDR3 DNA reads TGTGCCAGCACCCCTAGCGGGAGAGGCAATGAGCAGTTCTTC. The whole variable domain, filled in from reference TRBV18 and TRBJ2-1, reads NAGVMQNPRHLVRRRGQEARLRCSPMKGHSHVYWYRQLPEEGLKFMVYLQKENIIDESGMPKERFSAEFPKEGPSILRIQQVVRGDSAAYFCASTPSGRGNEQFFGPGTRLTVL.

V usage is TRBV5-4 and J usage is TRBJ2-1; 7 positions match TRBD2. In germline, CDR1 is SGHNT, CDR2 YYREEE (reference sequence). Trimming at V came to 4 bases and at J to 8 bases, leaving 18 bases not matched to a gene. The CDR3 length is 17 residues. CDR3 nucleotide sequence: TGTGCCAGCAGCCGACGGACCGGGACTATCCGTTTGGATGAGCAGTTCTTC. Translating it yields CASSRRTGTIRLDEQFF.

The chain has TRBV11-2 and TRBJ2-5, with D perhaps TRBD1 (6 bases). Germline loops: CDR1 SGHAT, CDR2 FQNNGV. V was cut by 4 bases and J by 10 bases, with 7 bases left in between. This CDR3 region has 10 residues. The chain's CDR3 is CASSSGHQYF. The CDR3 DNA follows: TGTGCCAGCAGCTCGGGACACCAGTACTTC.

The rearrangement links TRBV27 to TRBJ1-5, with D tentatively TRBD1 (5 bases). The CDR3 has 16 amino acids. V lost 2 bases, J lost 3 bases, and 14 bases lay in between. CDR1 is MNHEY and CDR2 is SMNVEV in the germline V gene (reference sequence). The CDR3 is CASSLPSPGPNQPQHF. DNA for the CDR3: TGTGCCAGCAGTTTACCCTCACCGGGACCCAATCAGCCCCAGCATTTT.